These 22 T cell receptor beta chains were sequenced from one sample in a study of CD8 T cells in ankylosing spondylitis. TCRdb re-called the 5' RACE reads with MiXCR, one entry per CDR3 protein. The table has approximately 340,000 distinct CDR3 sequences, roughly 14% seen once. The specimen sequenced was blood, either unsorted or a sorted T cell fraction (not recorded which). These receptors were taken from a male donor with ankylosing spondylitis or in good health (not recorded which).

This clonotype was counted only a few times. The chain couples TRBV20-1 to TRBJ2-1, with a possible D match to TRBD1 (5 bases). V was clipped by 1 base and J by 2 bases, with 9 bases between them. The CDR3 loop spans 14 amino acids. Germline CDR1 reads DFQATT; CDR2 reads SNEGSKA (reference sequence). CDR3 sequence reads: CSARGSGTYNEQFF. The CDR3 DNA follows: TGCAGTGCTAGAGGCTCAGGGACCTACAATGAGCAGTTCTTC.

The V gene is TRBV20-1, the J gene TRBJ2-5, with TRBD2 identical over 9 bases. Germline CDR1 is DFQATT and CDR2 is SNEGSKA (reference sequence). The junction had 12 bases not matched to a gene; V was cut back by 5 bases and J by 2 bases. The CDR3 runs 16 residues. For the CDR3, the DNA is TGCAGTGCTCCTAATGGGCTAGCGGGGCGGCAAGAGACCCAGTACTTC. Translating gives CSAPNGLAGRQETQYF.

This clonotype was detected a few times. V and J are TRBV5-6 and TRBJ2-1; D is possibly TRBD1 (7 bases). Germline CDR1 SGHDT, CDR2 YYEEEE. The CDR3 contains 14 residues. V was clipped by 0 bases and J by 5 bases, with 9 bases between them. CDR3 bases: TGTGCCAGCAGCTTGGGCAGGGGGGACAATGAGCAGTTCTTC. Translated: CASSLGRGDNEQFF.

CDR3 region: CASSRSIQGAGEKLFF. CDR3 DNA sequence: TGCGCCAGCAGCCGCAGCATACAGGGGGCGGGTGAAAAACTGTTTTTT. The rearrangement uses TRBV4-1 and TRBJ1-4, with 9 nucleotides matching TRBD1. The CDR3 has 16 amino acids. The V segment lost 4 bases and the J segment 7 bases; nucleotides outside the gene matches: 10. Germline CDR1 MGHRA, CDR2 YSYEKL.

The chain is built from TRBV20-1 and TRBJ2-1; 10 nucleotides agree with TRBD1. J was trimmed by 7 bases and V by 8 bases; bases with no gene match: 8. Per germline, CDR1 DFQATT and CDR2 SNEGSKA (reference sequence). The CDR3 runs 13 residues. CDR3 in amino acids: CSLRQGARNEQFF. CDR3 bases: TGCAGTCTTAGACAGGGGGCGCGGAATGAGCAGTTCTTC.

This clonotype has just a few counts. The J gene is TRBJ2-4, the V gene TRBV12-3 or TRBV12-4; weak D call: TRBD1 (6 bases). The length of the CDR3 is 15 residues. V was shortened by 4 bases and J by 0 bases, with 10 bases between the two germline ends. The CDR3 coding sequence is TGTGCCAGCAGTTGGACAGTCAAAGCCAAAAACATTCAGTACTTC. Translated: CASSWTVKAKNIQYF.

This chain uses TRBV5-1 with TRBJ2-5; TRBD2 matches at 8 bases. The germline gives CDR1 SGHRS, CDR2 YFSETQ. The CDR3 length is 14 residues. Trimming removed 3 bases from V and 1 base from J; junction bases left unmatched: 2. The CDR3 DNA sequence: TGCGCCAGCAGCTCTCTAGCGGGCCAAGAGACCCAGTACTTC. As protein: CASSSLAGQETQYF. The complete variable domain, with remaining parts taken from reference TRBV5-1 and TRBJ2-5, reads KAGVTQTPRYLIKTRGQQVTLSCSPISGHRSVSWYQQTPGQGLQFLFEYFSETQRNKGNFPGRFSGRQFSNSRSEMNVSTLELGDSALYLCASSSLAGQETQYFGPGTRLLVL.

This clonotype was recorded a few times. V and J are TRBV5-1 and TRBJ2-7, with D possibly being TRBD1 or TRBD2 (5 bases each). Germline V gene lookup returns CDR1 SGHRS and CDR2 YFSETQ. This CDR3 region has 16 residues. V was pared by 0 bases and J by 2 bases, with 15 bases between. In DNA, the CDR3 is TGCGCCAGCAGCTTGGACACCGGGACGGCAGCCTACGAGCAGTACTTC. Amino acid sequence: CASSLDTGTAAYEQYF.

This clonotype appeared a few times. The chain uses TRBV18 and TRBJ1-1, with unresolved D. From germline, CDR1 is KGHSH and CDR2 LQKENI. The CDR3 extends over 14 amino acids. V was clipped by 3 bases and J by 6 bases, with 14 bases between them. The CDR3 protein is CASSPSSPTSEAFF. The CDR3 DNA reads as TGTGCCAGCTCACCGAGCAGCCCTACGTCTGAAGCTTTCTTT.

This rearrangement joins TRBV20-1 to TRBJ2-7; 9 positions agree with TRBD2. This CDR3 comprises 15 residues. Germline loops: CDR1 DFQATT, CDR2 SNEGSKA (reference sequence). Trimming took 0 bases from V and 4 from J; bases not matched to a gene: 7. The CDR3 nucleotides are TGCAGTGCTAGAGATCCGAGCGGGGGGTTGTACGAGCAGTACTTC. It is translated as CSARDPSGGLYEQYF.

This clonotype turned up a few times. The V and J genes are TRBV15 and TRBJ1-6; TRBD1 agrees at 8 bases. Germline loops: CDR1 LNHNV, CDR2 YYDKDF (reference sequence). This CDR3 is 14 amino acids long. Trimming took 3 bases from V and 10 from J; bases not matched to a gene: 5. CDR3 bases: TGTGCCACCAGCAGTGCAGGGGGCAACTCACCCCTCCACTTT. Translation: CATSSAGGNSPLHF.

Many counts were recorded for this clonotype. The V gene is TRBV20-1, the J gene TRBJ1-5; D perhaps matches TRBD1 (5 bases). Germline lookup yields CDR1 DFQATT and CDR2 SNEGSKA (reference sequence). Trimming removed 3 bases at V and 1 base at J, with 7 bases between. The CDR3 extends over 13 amino acids. The CDR3: CSASYRSNQPQHF. In nucleotides, the CDR3 is TGCAGTGCTAGTTACAGGAGCAATCAGCCCCAGCATTTT.

The table lists this clonotype with many counts. The chain has TRBV19 and TRBJ2-7; D is perhaps TRBD1 (6 bases). Per germline, CDR1 LNHDA and CDR2 SQIVND (reference sequence). This CDR3 spans 14 amino acids. Trimming took off 6 bases at V and 0 bases at J, with 12 bases between the two ends. Here the CDR3 reads CASRPTGSSYEQYF. In DNA form, the CDR3 reads TGTGCCAGTAGGCCTACAGGGAGCTCCTACGAGCAGTACTTC. The whole variable domain, filled in from reference TRBV19 and TRBJ2-7, reads DGGITQSPKYLFRKEGQNVTLSCEQNLNHDAMYWYRQDPGQGLRLIYYSQIVNDFQKGDIAEGYSVSREKKESFPLTVTSAQKNPTAFYLCASRPTGSSYEQYFGPGTRLTVT.

In this sample, this clonotype turned up once. The genes are TRBV5-1 and TRBJ2-3; 10 bases agree with TRBD1. Looked up from germline, CDR1 is SGHRS and CDR2 is YFSETQ. Trimming at V came to 4 bases and at J to 6 bases, leaving 8 bases not matched to a gene. The CDR3 runs to 15 residues. The CDR3 reads CASSPRTGGSDTQYF. DNA of the CDR3: TGCGCCAGCAGCCCAAGGACAGGGGGGTCCGATACGCAGTATTTT.

This clonotype was detected a few times. The DNA of the CDR3 is TGTGCCAGCAGCCGCTCAGCTGAAGCTTTCTTT. The encoded protein is CASSRSAEAFF. J is TRBJ1-1 and V is TRBV6-6, with D hard to call. Germline V gene lookup returns CDR1 MNHNY and CDR2 SVGAGI (reference sequence). Trimming removed 6 bases from V and 6 bases from J, with 8 bases in between. The CDR3 consists of 11 residues.

This clonotype occurred many times. V is TRBV7-8 and J is TRBJ2-5; the D call may be TRBD1 or TRBD2 (6 bases each). Trimming pared 5 bases from V and 7 bases from J, leaving 20 bases between. This CDR3 spans 15 amino acids. Germline CDR1 and CDR2: SGHVS and FQNEAQ. CDR3 sequence reads: CASSMESAGEVTQYF. CDR3 bases: TGTGCCAGCAGCATGGAGTCGGCAGGGGAGGTGACCCAGTACTTC.

The chain uses TRBV27 and TRBJ2-6; 8 nucleotides line up with TRBD1. Germline trimming cut 4 bases from V and 4 bases from J; bases unmatched to any gene: 3. This CDR3 has 15 amino acids. The V gene's germline CDR1 is MNHEY and CDR2 SMNVEV (reference sequence). CDR3 DNA sequence: TGTGCCAGCAGTTCCAGGGGGCAAGGGGCCAACGTCCTGACTTTC. Amino acid sequence: CASSSRGQGANVLTF.

The chain carries TRBV5-1 and TRBJ2-7, with D possibly matching TRBD2 (6 bases). Trimming stripped 4 bases from V and 6 bases from J, with 17 bases between. Germline lookup yields CDR1 SGHRS and CDR2 YFSETQ. CDR3 length: 14 residues. CDR3 loop: CASSPGTSLAEQYF. The CDR3 nucleotides are TGCGCCAGCAGCCCGGGGACTTCTCTGGCCGAGCAGTACTTC.

The chain links TRBV4-2 to TRBJ2-1; 11 bases map to TRBD2. This CDR3 contains 18 residues. J gave up 5 bases and V 0 bases, and 9 bases lay outside the gene matches. Germline V gives CDR1 LGHNA, CDR2 YNFKEQ. The CDR3 DNA reads as TGTGCCAGCAGCCAAGATACTCTAGCGGGAGGACTGAACAATGAGCAGTTCTTC. This codes for CASSQDTLAGGLNNEQFF.

The V call is TRBV19, the J call TRBJ1-3; weak D call: TRBD1 (6 bases). In germline, CDR1 is LNHDA, CDR2 SQIVND (reference sequence). With 3 bases removed from V and 12 bases from J, the gap between germline ends came to 21 bases. The CDR3 is 15 residues long. CDR3 in DNA: TGTGCCAGTAGTATTGAAGGACACGGACAGTCGGACATATATTTT. The encoded protein is CASSIEGHGQSDIYF.

In its sample, this clonotype was seen a few times. This rearrangement joins TRBV19 to TRBJ1-2; D unresolved. V was pared by 4 bases and J by 1 base, with 10 bases between. This CDR3 is built from 14 residues. CDR1 and CDR2 from the germline V gene are LNHDA and SQIVND (reference sequence). The CDR3 loop reads CASSKGGSNYGYTF. CDR3 coding DNA: TGTGCCAGTAGTAAAGGCGGAAGTAACTATGGCTACACCTTC. The full variable domain, rest sourced from reference TRBV19 and TRBJ1-2, is DGGITQSPKYLFRKEGQNVTLSCEQNLNHDAMYWYRQDPGQGLRLIYYSQIVNDFQKGDIAEGYSVSREKKESFPLTVTSAQKNPTAFYLCASSKGGSNYGYTFGSGTRLTVV.

The table lists this clonotype with a few counts. The chain joins TRBV10-3 to TRBJ2-1; 7 positions agree with TRBD2. Germline values: CDR1 ENHRY, CDR2 SYGVKD. The ends lost 4 bases at V and 1 base at J; junction bases unmatched: 7. The CDR3 runs 16 residues. As DNA, the CDR3 is TGTGCCATCAGTGCCCGGGCTAGCGGTTCCTACAATGAGCAGTTCTTC. Its protein product is CAISARASGSYNEQFF.